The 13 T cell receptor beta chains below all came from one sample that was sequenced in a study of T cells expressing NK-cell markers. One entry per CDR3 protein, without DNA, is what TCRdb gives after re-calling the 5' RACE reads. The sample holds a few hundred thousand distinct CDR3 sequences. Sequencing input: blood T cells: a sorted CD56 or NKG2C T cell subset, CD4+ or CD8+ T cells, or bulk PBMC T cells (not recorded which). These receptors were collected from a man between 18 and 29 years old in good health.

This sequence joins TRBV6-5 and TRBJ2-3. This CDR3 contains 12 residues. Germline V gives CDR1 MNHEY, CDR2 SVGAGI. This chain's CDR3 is CASRDAADTQYF.

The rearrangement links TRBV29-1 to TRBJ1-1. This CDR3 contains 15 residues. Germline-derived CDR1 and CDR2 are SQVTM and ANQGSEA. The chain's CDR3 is CSVGPPGAGTTEAFF. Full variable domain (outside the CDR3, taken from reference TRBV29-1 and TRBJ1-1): SAVISQKPSRDICQRGTSLTIQCQVDSQVTMMFWYRQQPGQSLTLIATANQGSEATYESGFVIDKFPISRPNLTFSTLTVSNMSPEDSSIYLCSVGPPGAGTTEAFFGQGTRLTVV.

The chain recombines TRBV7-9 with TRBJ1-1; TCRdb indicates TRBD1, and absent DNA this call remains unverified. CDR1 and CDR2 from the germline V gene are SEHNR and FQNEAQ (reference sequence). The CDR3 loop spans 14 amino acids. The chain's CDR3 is CASSLSVNWDRAFF.

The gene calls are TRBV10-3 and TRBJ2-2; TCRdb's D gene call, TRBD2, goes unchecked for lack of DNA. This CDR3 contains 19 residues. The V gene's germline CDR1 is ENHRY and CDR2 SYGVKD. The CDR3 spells CAISDFLGTSGANTGELFF.

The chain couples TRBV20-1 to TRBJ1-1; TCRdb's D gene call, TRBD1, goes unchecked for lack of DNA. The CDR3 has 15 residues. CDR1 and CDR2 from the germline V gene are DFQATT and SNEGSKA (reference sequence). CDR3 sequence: CSARGPGQGNTEAFF.

This chain's CDR3 is CASSYSSGWDSYGYTF. This rearrangement joins TRBV6-5 to TRBJ1-2; TCRdb reports TRBD1, a call that lacks DNA to check it against. The CDR3 contains 16 residues. Per germline, CDR1 MNHEY and CDR2 SVGAGI.

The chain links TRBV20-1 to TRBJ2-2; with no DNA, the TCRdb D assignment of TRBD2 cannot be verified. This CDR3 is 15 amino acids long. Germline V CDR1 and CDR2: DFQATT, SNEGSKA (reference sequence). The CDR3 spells CSARDLSWEGGELFF.

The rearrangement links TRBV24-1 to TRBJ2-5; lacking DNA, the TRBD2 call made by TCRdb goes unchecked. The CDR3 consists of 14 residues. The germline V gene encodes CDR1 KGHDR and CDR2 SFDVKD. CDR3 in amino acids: CATSDLGPEETQYF.

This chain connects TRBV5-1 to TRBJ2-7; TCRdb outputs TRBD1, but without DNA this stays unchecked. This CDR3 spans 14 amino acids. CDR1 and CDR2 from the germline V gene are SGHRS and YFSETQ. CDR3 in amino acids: CASSLPRTPGEQYF.

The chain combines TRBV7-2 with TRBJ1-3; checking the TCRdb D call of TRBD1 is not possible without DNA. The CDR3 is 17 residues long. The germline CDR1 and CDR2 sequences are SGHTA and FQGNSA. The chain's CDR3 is CASSSPQGLDSGNTIYF.

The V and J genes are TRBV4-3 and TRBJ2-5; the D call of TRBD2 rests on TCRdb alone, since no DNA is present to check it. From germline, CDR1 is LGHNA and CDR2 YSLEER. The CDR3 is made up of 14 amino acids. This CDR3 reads CASSQSGSVETQYF.

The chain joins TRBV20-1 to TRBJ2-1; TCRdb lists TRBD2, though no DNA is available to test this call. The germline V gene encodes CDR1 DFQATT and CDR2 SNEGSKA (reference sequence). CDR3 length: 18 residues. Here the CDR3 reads CSAPTGTSGRSSYNEQFF.

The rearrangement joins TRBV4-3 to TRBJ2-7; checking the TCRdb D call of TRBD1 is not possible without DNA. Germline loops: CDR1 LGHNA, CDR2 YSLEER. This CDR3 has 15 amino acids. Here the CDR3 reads CASSQEGRGSYEQYF.